This T cell receptor (beta chain) stems from a study of blood T cell repertoires in COVID-19 (TCRdb year 2020). Context from the whole study: The collaborator samples originated in the United States, Italy and Spain and spanned the acute and convalescent phases of COVID-19. The prospective study material was composed of cDNA or gDNA derived from T cells, B-cell-depleted T cells, or PBMCs. The repertoires were made available in a free public database intended to serve as a resource for research on the immune response to SARS-CoV-2. Subjects who had been exposed to COVID-19, were actively infected with it, or had recovered from it provided the deeply sampled blood TCRbeta repertoires that made up the dataset. The samples were drawn from the first 160 participants of the ongoing ImmuneRACE study and from some 1,300 subjects provided by 6 global collaborators. The sample metadata nearly always contained a de-identified subject ID, COVID-19 status, age in years and sex. Where available, HLA class I and class II types were obtained from metadata supplied by the sample provider rather than from assay-based typing.

In the prospective study, participants were roughly 18 to 95 years old, resided in about two dozen geographic areas of the United States, and were enrolled through a virtual design. Cohort assignment in the prospective study relied on participant-reported clinical history from a screening survey and a study questionnaire. Recovered participants in ImmuneRACE Cohort 3 were defined by two consecutive negative NP/OP PCR tests, clearance by a healthcare professional, or resolution of symptoms. In the prospective study, whole blood, serum and a nasopharyngeal or oropharyngeal swab were collected from each participant by mobile phlebotomists. Additional blood draws and questionnaires over an approximately 2-month period could optionally be provided by prospective study participants. Blood samples from the prospective study were shipped frozen or at room temperature prior to DNA extraction. To note about this clone: The target of this receptor is not known. No much larger clone is present one base from it, and per-base qualities are unavailable.

Overall results and qualifications from the work: Clinical and demographic metadata were provided uncurated, with the amount varying by source and participant.

TCRbeta CDR3 regions were amplified from genomic DNA using the immunoSEQ Assay, a bias-controlled multiplex PCR. Concerning the study's data processing: The number of nucleated cells in each sample was estimated by amplification of reference gene primers within the assay. To quantify the absolute abundance of each unique TCRbeta CDR3 rearrangement, sequence reads were collapsed and filtered. Productive Simpson clonality was computed per sample as the square root of Simpson's diversity index over productive rearrangements. The source is immuneACCESS, and TCRdb retained only in-frame sequences with V and J called. Part of the clones is not carried over; for the studies checked, unresolved V genes explain less than half of this, and the remainder is unexplained. V and J calls and clone size are as listed in that table; D and trimming were resolved from the DNA. A total of approximately 470,000 clones appear in this sample, about 90% of them only once. Together, the top ten hold around 0.64% of the sample.

The junction shows trimming of 3 bases on V and 0 bases on J, and the gene matches do not reach 5 bases of it. Taken from cysteine to phenylalanine, the CDR3 has 15 residues. CDR3 DNA is the only sequence kept; it has 45 bases, read in frame from the first base. The germline V gene (reference sequence) gives CDR1 as GTSNPN and CDR2 as SVGIG. The chain employs TRBV30 and TRBJ1-1, with 9 bases in between that match TRBD1. The clonotype comes from a woman under 30 who had recovered from COVID-19. The sequenced sample consisted of PBMCs or T cells enriched from blood (not recorded which). The CDR3 reads as follows: CAWSLRTGVNTEAFF. The DNA reads as follows: TGTGCCTGGAGCCTTCGGACAGGGGTGAACACTGAAGCTTTCTTT.